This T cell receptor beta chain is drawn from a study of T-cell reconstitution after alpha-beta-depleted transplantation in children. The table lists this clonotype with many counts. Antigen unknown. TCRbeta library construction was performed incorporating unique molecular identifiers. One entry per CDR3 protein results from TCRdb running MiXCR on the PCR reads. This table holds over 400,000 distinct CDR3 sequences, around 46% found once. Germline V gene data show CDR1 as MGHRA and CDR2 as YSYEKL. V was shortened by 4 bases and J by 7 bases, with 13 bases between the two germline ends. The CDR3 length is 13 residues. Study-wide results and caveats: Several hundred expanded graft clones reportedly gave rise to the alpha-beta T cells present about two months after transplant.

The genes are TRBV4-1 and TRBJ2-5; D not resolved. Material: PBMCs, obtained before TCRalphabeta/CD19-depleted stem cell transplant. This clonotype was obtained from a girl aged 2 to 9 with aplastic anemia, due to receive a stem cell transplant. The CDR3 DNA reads TGCGCCAGCAGCCGGGATCGAAAACGGACCCAGTACTTC. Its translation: CASSRDRKRTQYF.